The 27 T cell receptor beta chains listed next were all sequenced from one sample in a study of radiotherapy plus CTLA-4 blockade in lung cancer. The assay was immunoSEQ multiplex PCR, and TCRdb's table has in-frame clones only and misses some. The repertoire consists of 70,000 to 95,000 clones, with over 75% occurring once and the leading ten covering roughly 15%. The specimen was peripheral blood, collected from a patient treated with radiotherapy plus ipilimumab. The source is a human donor with non-small cell lung cancer that progressed on radiotherapy plus ipilimumab.

The genes are TRBV5-4 and TRBJ2-1, with 10 bases fitting TRBD2. This CDR3 is built from 15 residues. Per germline, CDR1 SGHNT and CDR2 YYREEE (reference sequence). The V segment lost 0 bases and the J segment 7 bases; nucleotides outside the gene matches: 4. CDR3 coding DNA: TGTGCCAGCAGCTTGGGGGCTAGCGGGGGAAATGAGCAGTTCTTC. This translates into CASSLGASGGNEQFF.

The chain couples TRBV9 to TRBJ2-5, with 8 bases that match TRBD2. The germline gives CDR1 SGDLS, CDR2 YYNGEE. V dropped 0 bases and J dropped 2; count of bases not matched to a gene: 12. There are 18 residues in the CDR3. CDR3 amino acids: CASSVGVSGEKSQETQYF. The DNA for the CDR3 is TGTGCCAGCAGCGTAGGGGTTAGCGGGGAGAAATCACAAGAGACCCAGTACTTC. Full variable domain (rest looked up from reference TRBV9 and TRBJ2-5): DSGVTQTPKHLITATGQRVTLRCSPRSGDLSVYWYQQSLDQGLQFLIQYYNGEERAKGNILERFSAQQFPDLHSELNLSSLELGDSALYFCASSVGVSGEKSQETQYFGPGTRLLVL.

The chain couples TRBV5-1 to TRBJ2-2; TRBD2 might be the D (6 bases). Trimming took off 0 bases at V and 8 bases at J, with 14 bases between the two ends. Germline CDR1 reads SGHRS; CDR2 reads YFSETQ. The CDR3 covers 15 residues. CDR3 residues: CASSLGDLPTGELFF. DNA for the CDR3: TGCGCCAGCAGCTTGGGGGACTTACCGACGGGGGAGCTGTTTTTT.

About this clone itself: Other DNA variants within this sample encode the same CDR3. V is TRBV4-2 and J is TRBJ2-1; 7 bases fit TRBD1. Germline loops: CDR1 LGHNA, CDR2 YNFKEQ. V shed 1 base, J shed 4 bases, and the junction held 7 bases outside the gene matches. This CDR3 has 16 residues. The CDR3 reads CASSQGVGGLYNEQFF. The CDR3 coding sequence is TGTGCCAGCAGCCAAGGGGTAGGGGGCCTATACAATGAGCAGTTCTTC.

The J gene is TRBJ2-7, the V gene TRBV6-5; 11 nucleotides match TRBD1. Germline V gene sequence: CDR1 MNHEY, CDR2 SVGAGI. The CDR3 runs 13 residues. The ends lost 6 bases at V and 3 bases at J; junction bases unmatched: 1. CDR3 sequence reads: CASRGTGGYEQYF. CDR3 sequence (DNA): TGTGCCAGCAGAGGGACAGGGGGCTACGAGCAGTACTTC.

V gene TRBV28 combines with J gene TRBJ1-3, with 9 nucleotides matching TRBD1. The V gene end was trimmed by 6 bases and the J gene end by 0 bases; junction bases not matched to a gene: 9. The CDR3 runs 17 residues. Germline values: CDR1 MDHEN, CDR2 SYDVKM. CDR3 in DNA: TGTGCCAGCAGCCCGGCCGGGACAGGGTCCTCTGGAAACACCATATATTTT. It translates to CASSPAGTGSSGNTIYF. The complete variable domain, with remaining parts taken from reference TRBV28 and TRBJ1-3, reads DVKVTQSSRYLVKRTGEKVFLECVQDMDHENMFWYRQDPGLGLRLIYFSYDVKMKEKGDIPEGYSVSREKKERFSLILESASTNQTSMYLCASSPAGTGSSGNTIYFGEGSWLTVV.

V gene TRBV4-1 combines with J gene TRBJ2-5; D gene unclear. TRBJ2-7 explains the end of the DNA better; the J call may be wrong. The CDR3 length is 14 residues. The germline V gene has CDR1 MGHRA and CDR2 YSYEKL. This CDR3 is CASSQEELQYEQYF. The CDR3 nucleotides read TGCGCCAGCAGCCAAGAAGAGCTTCAATACGAGCAGTACTTC.

The J gene is TRBJ2-3, the V gene TRBV2; 10 bases map to TRBD1. Germline V gives CDR1 SNHLY, CDR2 FYNNEI. V lost 6 bases, J lost 3 bases, and 6 bases stayed unmatched. This CDR3 is 15 amino acids long. The CDR3 here is CASSSGTGDTDTQYF. The CDR3 coding sequence is TGTGCCAGCAGCTCCGGGACAGGGGATACAGATACGCAGTATTTT.

This clone was seen just once. The rearrangement joins TRBV21-1 to TRBJ1-5. TRBV21-1 is noted as a pseudogene. The length of the CDR3 is 17 residues. CDR3 in amino acids: CASSKGPFPDGNQPQHF. Here the CDR3 DNA reads TGTGCCAGCAGCAAAGGCCCCTTTCCCGACGGTAATCAGCCCCAGCATTTT.

This chain connects TRBV6-5 to TRBJ2-7; 9 nucleotides align to TRBD1. This CDR3 has 13 amino acids. J lost 1 base, V lost 6 bases, and 1 base had no gene match. Germline CDR1 reads MNHEY; CDR2 reads SVGAGI. This CDR3 reads CASRGQGSYEQYF. The DNA for the CDR3 is TGTGCCAGCAGGGGACAGGGATCCTACGAGCAGTACTTC.

The chain couples TRBV28 to TRBJ1-6, with 8 positions matching TRBD1. Germline V gives CDR1 MDHEN, CDR2 SYDVKM. The ends lost 5 bases at V and 8 bases at J; junction bases unmatched: 8. The CDR3 spans 15 residues. The CDR3 coding sequence is TGTGCCAGCAGTGGTTCGGCAGGGGGCTATTCACCCCTCCACTTT. It is translated as CASSGSAGGYSPLHF.

In its sample, this clone was seen a few times. The rearrangement joins TRBV6-1 to TRBJ2-7, with 8 bases identical to TRBD1. CDR1 is MNHNS and CDR2 is SASEGT in the germline V gene. V shed 6 bases, J shed 2 bases, and the junction held 6 bases outside the gene matches. This CDR3 spans 14 amino acids. In nucleotides, the CDR3 is TGTGCCAGCAGATGGGGGACAGGAGCCTACGAGCAGTACTTC. It is translated as CASRWGTGAYEQYF.

This clone came up once. The chain recombines TRBV5-1 with TRBJ2-7; D is uncertain. This CDR3 contains 11 residues. Germline V gene data show CDR1 as SGHRS and CDR2 as YFSETQ. V lost 2 bases to trimming and J lost 7 bases, with 7 bases between them. The CDR3 spells CASSFEREQYF. The CDR3 DNA is TGCGCCAGCAGCTTCGAACGAGAGCAGTACTTC.

The chain joins TRBV9 to TRBJ2-1; 12 bases match TRBD2. CDR3 length: 18 residues. CDR1 and CDR2 (germline): SGDLS, YYNGEE. The junction had 8 bases not matched to a gene; V was cut back by 0 bases and J by 4 bases. CDR3 DNA: TGTGCCAGCAGCGTAGGGCGCTGGACTAGCGGGATATACAATGAGCAGTTCTTC. Amino acids: CASSVGRWTSGIYNEQFF.

The CDR3: CASSLVAGSYNEQFF. For the CDR3, the DNA is TGTGCCAGCAGCTTAGTCGCGGGGTCCTACAATGAGCAGTTCTTC. The chain is built from TRBV11-2 and TRBJ2-1; D may be TRBD2 (6 bases). CDR1 is SGHAT, CDR2 FQNNGV, per germline. This CDR3 contains 15 residues. Between the trimmed V and J ends, which lost 1 base and 1 base, there was a span of 8 bases.

The chain recombines TRBV19 with TRBJ2-2; TRBD1 aligns across 8 bases. The trim removed 6 bases at V and 4 bases at J, leaving 4 bases unmatched. Germline V gives CDR1 LNHDA, CDR2 SQIVND (reference sequence). This CDR3 has 14 residues. In DNA, the CDR3 is TGTGCCAGTAGCGACAGGGGAGGCACCGGGGAGCTGTTTTTT. It encodes CASSDRGGTGELFF.

The table lists this clone with a few counts. The chain uses TRBV4-3 and TRBJ2-7, with 8 positions matching TRBD1. CDR3 length: 13 residues. The J segment lost 3 bases and the V segment lost 4 bases, leaving 2 bases of the junction unmatched. Germline V gene data show CDR1 as LGHNA and CDR2 as YSLEER. In DNA form, the CDR3 reads TGCGCCAGCAGCCGCGACAGGGGCTACGAGCAGTACTTC. The encoded protein is CASSRDRGYEQYF.

The chain employs TRBV19 and TRBJ2-1, with D tentatively TRBD2 (6 bases). In germline, CDR1 is LNHDA, CDR2 SQIVND (reference sequence). Trimming pared 7 bases from V and 9 bases from J, leaving 13 bases between. The CDR3 totals 12 residues. CDR3: CASTQTRGEQFF. CDR3 nucleotides: TGTGCCAGTACCCAGACTAGGGGTGAGCAGTTCTTC. The full variable domain, completed using reference TRBV19 and TRBJ2-1, is DGGITQSPKYLFRKEGQNVTLSCEQNLNHDAMYWYRQDPGQGLRLIYYSQIVNDFQKGDIAEGYSVSREKKESFPLTVTSAQKNPTAFYLCASTQTRGEQFFGPGTRLTVL.

This clone was picked up a small number of times. CDR3 in DNA: TGTGCCAGTAGAACAGGGCTCGAGCAGTACTTC. Translating gives CASRTGLEQYF. V gene TRBV19 combines with J gene TRBJ2-7; possible D gene TRBD1, 6 bases. Trimming took 6 bases from V and 6 from J, leaving 9 bases between them. The CDR3 totals 11 residues. The germline CDR1 and CDR2 sequences are LNHDA and SQIVND (reference sequence).

The chain recombines TRBV27 with TRBJ2-3; possible D gene TRBD2, 6 bases. Germline V gene sequence: CDR1 MNHEY, CDR2 SMNVEV (reference sequence). V lost 8 bases to trimming and J lost 1 base, with 13 bases between them. The length of the CDR3 is 14 residues. The CDR3 nucleotides are TGTGCCAGCTCTCGGGGGTTTGGCACAGATACGCAGTATTTT. Translation gives CASSRGFGTDTQYF.

V usage is TRBV5-1 and J usage is TRBJ1-6; D is uncertain. Germline CDR1 and CDR2: SGHRS and YFSETQ. Trimming cost V 0 bases and J 5 bases, with 9 bases left between them. The CDR3 runs to 15 residues. Here the CDR3 DNA reads TGCGCCAGCAGCTTGGTTTCTATCAATAATTCACCCCTCCACTTT. This sequence encodes CASSLVSINNSPLHF.

This clone was detected only once. V gene TRBV29-1 combines with J gene TRBJ2-7; D is unresolved. The CDR3 sequence is 11 residues long. The ends were cut back, 3 bases at V and 3 bases at J, with 6 bases in the middle. CDR1 is SQVTM and CDR2 is ANQGSEA in the germline V gene. CDR3 DNA sequence: TGCAGCGTTGAGGTTAACTACGAGCAGTACTTC. As protein: CSVEVNYEQYF.

CDR3 nucleotides: TGTGCCAGCAGCGCCGGGGGGGATACGCAGTATTTT. Translating gives CASSAGGDTQYF. The gene calls are TRBV11-2 and TRBJ2-3; 7 bases agree with TRBD2. Germline V CDR1 and CDR2: SGHAT, FQNNGV. V was pared by 5 bases and J by 6 bases, with 2 bases of the junction left unmatched. The CDR3 runs 12 residues.

This chain joins TRBV9 and TRBJ2-2; D perhaps matches TRBD2 (6 bases). Trimming took 0 bases from V and 5 from J, leaving 11 bases between them. Germline V gene sequence: CDR1 SGDLS, CDR2 YYNGEE. The CDR3 extends over 15 amino acids. CDR3 protein: CASSVATSFTGELFF. CDR3 nucleotide sequence: TGTGCCAGCAGCGTAGCTACTAGCTTTACCGGGGAGCTGTTTTTT.

The CDR3 sequence is CASSYSSASFYEQYF. In DNA form, the CDR3 reads TGTGCCAGCAGTTACTCGTCGGCCTCCTTCTACGAGCAGTACTTC. The chain carries TRBV6-5 and TRBJ2-7, with D hard to call. Trimming stripped 0 bases from V and 3 bases from J, with 12 bases between. The CDR3 consists of 15 residues. Germline-derived CDR1 and CDR2 are MNHEY and SVGAGI.

The V gene is TRBV7-6, the J gene TRBJ1-3, with D unresolved. Germline CDR1 is SGHVS and CDR2 is FNYEAQ. V gave up 1 base and J gave up 3 bases, with 7 bases separating them. The CDR3 runs to 14 residues. CDR3 protein: CASSLGPFGNTIYF. The DNA for the CDR3 is TGTGCCAGCAGCTTAGGCCCCTTTGGAAACACCATATATTTT.

The chain carries TRBV7-3 and TRBJ2-5; TRBD2 agrees at 11 bases. V lost 5 bases, J lost 3 bases, and 5 bases stayed unmatched. Germline V gene sequence: CDR1 SGHTA, CDR2 FQGTGA. This CDR3 has 15 residues. The CDR3 spells CASSPLAGGKETQYF. In DNA form, the CDR3 reads TGTGCCAGCAGCCCCTTAGCGGGGGGGAAAGAGACCCAGTACTTC.